This TCR beta chain was sequenced during a study of blood T cell repertoires in COVID-19. Study at large: From T cells, B-cell-depleted T cells, or PBMCs came the material, which was cDNA or gDNA.

Authors' data handling: Amplification from reference gene primers served as the basis for estimated nucleated cell counts. This table comes from immunoSEQ multiplex PCR, and its TCRdb copy is limited to in-frame clones, with some not included. The V and J calls and clone size were taken over from that table, and D and trimming were inferred from the DNA. This sample has about 190,000 clones, with around four fifths found just once. Germline CDR1 reads MGHRA; CDR2 reads YSYEKL. This CDR3 spans 16 amino acids. V was trimmed by 4 bases and J by 0 bases, leaving 13 bases between them. Material for sequencing was peripheral blood. The chain is built from TRBV4-1 and TRBJ2-1; D might be TRBD2 (6 bases). This TCR came from a woman aged 80 or over with active or convalescent COVID-19. The CDR3 is CASSLGGAFSYNEQFF. The CDR3 nucleotides are TGCGCCAGCAGCCTTGGCGGGGCGTTCTCCTACAATGAGCAGTTCTTC.